Listed here are 12 T cell receptor beta chains from one sample, sequenced in a study of shared clonotypes between healthy human individuals. Clones were sequenced by immunoSEQ multiplex PCR, and TCRdb holds only the in-frame ones, with some missing. The sample has over 2 million clones; less than 95% are singletons. Positive CCR7 selection of CD45RO-negative cells yielded the naive CD8 cells, and terminally differentiated effector memory CD45RA+ cells were excluded. The sequenced sample consisted of naive CD8+ T cells sorted from blood. The receptors were sampled from a man younger than 30 in good health.

The chain combines TRBV5-1 with TRBJ1-2; D is ambiguous. This CDR3 spans 15 amino acids. Germline assignment: CDR1 SGHRS and CDR2 YFSETQ. V was shortened by 2 bases and J by 4 bases, with 15 bases between the two germline ends. CDR3 in amino acids: CASSLEESPTYGYTF. CDR3 coding DNA: TGCGCCAGCAGCTTAGAGGAGTCACCTACCTATGGCTACACCTTC.

The V and J genes are TRBV6-5 and TRBJ2-1; TRBD1 might be the D (6 bases). From germline, CDR1 is MNHEY and CDR2 SVGAGI. The CDR3 covers 14 residues. Trimming stripped 4 bases from V and 2 bases from J, with 9 bases between. The CDR3 DNA reads as TGTGCCAGCAGTTTTTCAGGGGCCTACAATGAGCAGTTCTTC. It codes for CASSFSGAYNEQFF.

The chain couples TRBV29-1 to TRBJ1-3; D is perhaps TRBD1 (5 bases). Deletions cut 8 bases from V and 4 bases from J, with 15 bases between. The CDR3 runs 13 residues. CDR1 and CDR2 from the germline V gene are SQVTM and ANQGSEA. CDR3 in amino acids: CSSSGGDGNTIYF. In DNA, the CDR3 is TGCAGCTCTTCGGGGGGGGACGGAAACACCATATATTTT.

This clone was counted a single time. V usage is TRBV30 and J usage is TRBJ1-1; no firm D call. The V gene lost 5 bases and the J gene lost 0 bases, with 10 bases spanning the gap. The CDR3 loop spans 13 amino acids. Germline CDR1 is GTSNPN and CDR2 is SVGIG (reference sequence). The CDR3 coding sequence is TGTGCCTGGGACCCCGTAATGAACACTGAAGCTTTCTTT. It codes for CAWDPVMNTEAFF.

The V and J genes are TRBV14 and TRBJ2-2; 7 bases map to TRBD1. V dropped 4 bases and J dropped 3; count of bases not matched to a gene: 2. The germline gives CDR1 SGHDN, CDR2 FVKESK. The CDR3 spans 14 residues. CDR3 DNA sequence: TGTGCCAGCAGCCGGGACAGATACACCGGGGAGCTGTTTTTT. Protein product: CASSRDRYTGELFF.

The chain combines TRBV7-2 with TRBJ2-1, with 12 positions matching TRBD2. V lost 5 bases and J lost 5; bases outside the gene matches: 13. Germline V gives CDR1 SGHTA, CDR2 FQGNSA. The CDR3 sequence is 18 residues long. The CDR3 DNA reads as TGTGCCAGCAGCCGGTTCCCAGTTCGGACTAGCGGGGACAATGAGCAGTTCTTC. It codes for CASSRFPVRTSGDNEQFF.

This rearrangement joins TRBV4-1 to TRBJ2-7; D gene unclear. Deletions cut 4 bases from V and 2 bases from J, with 21 bases between. Germline V gene sequence: CDR1 MGHRA, CDR2 YSYEKL. CDR3 size: 17 residues. The CDR3 loop is CASSPFLISLSTYEQYF. As DNA, the CDR3 is TGCGCCAGCAGCCCCTTTCTTATAAGTCTGTCTACCTACGAGCAGTACTTC.

The chain joins TRBV4-3 to TRBJ1-2, with D tentatively TRBD1 (5 bases). The ends were cut back, 1 base at V and 1 base at J, with 16 bases in the middle. CDR1 LGHNA and CDR2 YSLEER come from the germline V gene. The CDR3 is 17 residues long. The CDR3 bases are TGCGCCAGCAGCCAAGCCGAGGGGCCGGAGCTTAACTATGGCTACACCTTC. Protein: CASSQAEGPELNYGYTF.

This clone was seen once. The genes are TRBV11-2 and TRBJ1-5; D is perhaps TRBD1 (5 bases). The CDR3 loop spans 18 amino acids. Germline CDR1 is SGHAT and CDR2 is FQNNGV. Deletions cut 0 bases from V and 1 base from J, with 16 bases between. In nucleotides, the CDR3 is TGTGCCAGCAGCTTAGAACCCTCCCAGGGTTCGAGCAATCAGCCCCAGCATTTT. Its protein product is CASSLEPSQGSSNQPQHF.

V gene TRBV25-1 combines with J gene TRBJ1-4, with D uncertain. This CDR3 contains 13 residues. V shed 4 bases and J shed 3 bases, with 6 bases lying between them. From germline, CDR1 is MGHDK and CDR2 SYGVNS. The CDR3 loop is CASSVIPNEKLFF. Here the CDR3 DNA reads TGTGCCAGCAGTGTTATCCCTAATGAAAAACTGTTTTTT.

The chain employs TRBV13 and TRBJ2-7; D is perhaps TRBD2 (5 bases). This CDR3 has 13 residues. CDR1 is PRHDT and CDR2 is FYEKMQ in the germline V gene (reference sequence). The V gene lost 5 bases and the J gene lost 2 bases, with 10 bases spanning the gap. In DNA, the CDR3 is TGTGCCAGCAGCCCTCCGAGGGCCTACGAGCAGTACTTC. This gives the protein CASSPPRAYEQYF.

The chain combines TRBV10-1 with TRBJ1-1, with D unclear. The V gene lost 6 bases and the J gene lost 2 bases, with 16 bases spanning the gap. The CDR3 totals 15 residues. The V gene's germline CDR1 is WNHNN and CDR2 SYGVQD (reference sequence). The CDR3 reads CASRDSQDFNTEAFF. The DNA for the CDR3 is TGCGCCAGCAGAGATTCCCAGGATTTTAACACTGAAGCTTTCTTT.